This T cell receptor beta chain appears in the sequencing data of a study of beta chain features in type 1 diabetes. Isolated RNA was reverse transcribed in full, so expressed TCRB transcripts were sequenced. The data were produced by immunoSEQ multiplex PCR, yet TCRdb's version contains in-frame clones alone and is incomplete. The sample includes hundreds of thousands of clones, about a sixth of them seen just once. V lost 7 bases and J 0 bases, leaving 16 bases between the germline ends. The CDR3 runs to 16 residues. From germline, CDR1 is LNHDA and CDR2 SQIVND (reference sequence). This TCR was sampled from a woman aged 18-29 years in good health. Sequencing was performed on naive CD4+ T cells from blood. J is TRBJ2-1 and V is TRBV19, with D perhaps TRBD1 or TRBD2 (5 bases each). CDR3 protein: CASTNLGGSSYNEQFF. As DNA, the CDR3 is TGTGCCAGTACCAATCTTGGGGGAAGCTCCTACAATGAGCAGTTCTTC.